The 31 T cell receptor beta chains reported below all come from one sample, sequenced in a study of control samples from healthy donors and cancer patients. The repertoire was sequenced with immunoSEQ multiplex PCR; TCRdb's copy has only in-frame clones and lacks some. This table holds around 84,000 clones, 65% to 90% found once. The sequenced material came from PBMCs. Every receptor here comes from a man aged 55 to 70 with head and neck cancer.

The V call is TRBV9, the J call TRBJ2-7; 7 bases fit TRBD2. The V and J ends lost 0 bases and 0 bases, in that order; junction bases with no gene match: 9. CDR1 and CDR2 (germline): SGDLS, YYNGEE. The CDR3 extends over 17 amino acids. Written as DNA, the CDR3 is TGTGCCAGCAGCGTAGGCACTAGCGAGGAGTACTCCTACGAGCAGTACTTC. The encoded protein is CASSVGTSEEYSYEQYF.

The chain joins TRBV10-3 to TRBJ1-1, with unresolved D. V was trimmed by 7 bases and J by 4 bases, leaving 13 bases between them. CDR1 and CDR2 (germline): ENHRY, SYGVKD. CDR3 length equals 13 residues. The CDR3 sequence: CAIKVPSSTEAFF. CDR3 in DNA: TGTGCCATCAAGGTTCCCTCTAGCACTGAAGCTTTCTTT.

CDR3: CASRLLAGGPKTEETQYF. CDR3 nucleotide sequence: TGTGCCAGCAGATTACTAGCGGGAGGGCCGAAGACAGAAGAGACCCAGTACTTC. The V gene is TRBV3-1 (or the pseudogene TRBV3-2), the J gene TRBJ2-5; 13 bases are shared with TRBD2. Germline CDR1 and CDR2: LGHDT and YNNKEL (reference sequence). V trimming: 6 bases; J trimming: 3 bases; junction bases outside the gene matches: 13. This CDR3 comprises 18 residues.

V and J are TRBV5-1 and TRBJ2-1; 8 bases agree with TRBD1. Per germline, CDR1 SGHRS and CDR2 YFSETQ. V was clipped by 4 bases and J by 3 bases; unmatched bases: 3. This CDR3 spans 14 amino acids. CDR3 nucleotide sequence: TGCGCCAGCAGCCTCGGACAGGGCTACAATGAGCAGTTCTTC. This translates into CASSLGQGYNEQFF. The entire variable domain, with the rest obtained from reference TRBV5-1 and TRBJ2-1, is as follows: KAGVTQTPRYLIKTRGQQVTLSCSPISGHRSVSWYQQTPGQGLQFLFEYFSETQRNKGNFPGRFSGRQFSNSRSEMNVSTLELGDSALYLCASSLGQGYNEQFFGPGTRLTVL.

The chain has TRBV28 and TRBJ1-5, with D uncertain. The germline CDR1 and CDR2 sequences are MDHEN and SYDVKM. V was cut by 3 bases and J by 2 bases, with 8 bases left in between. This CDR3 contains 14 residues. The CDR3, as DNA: TGTGCCAGCAGTTTTGCCGGGGGCAATCAGCCCCAGCATTTT. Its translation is CASSFAGGNQPQHF.

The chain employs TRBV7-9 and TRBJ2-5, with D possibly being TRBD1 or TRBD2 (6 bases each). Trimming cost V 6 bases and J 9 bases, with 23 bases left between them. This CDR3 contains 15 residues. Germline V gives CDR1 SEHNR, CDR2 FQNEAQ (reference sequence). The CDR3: CASSLGGGQAKAQYF. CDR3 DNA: TGTGCCAGCAGTCTGGGGGGCGGCCAAGCCAAGGCCCAGTACTTC.

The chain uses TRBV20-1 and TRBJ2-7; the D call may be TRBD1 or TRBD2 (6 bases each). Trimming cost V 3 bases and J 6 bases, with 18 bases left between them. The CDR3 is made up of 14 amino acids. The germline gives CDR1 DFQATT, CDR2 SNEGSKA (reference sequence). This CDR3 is CSASGGGRRGEQYF. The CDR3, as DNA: TGCAGTGCTAGTGGAGGGGGGAGACGGGGCGAGCAGTACTTC.

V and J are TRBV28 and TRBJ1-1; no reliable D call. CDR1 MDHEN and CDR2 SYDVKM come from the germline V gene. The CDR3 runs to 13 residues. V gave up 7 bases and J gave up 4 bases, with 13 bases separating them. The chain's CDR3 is CASNPPESTEAFF. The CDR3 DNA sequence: TGTGCCAGCAACCCCCCTGAGAGCACTGAAGCTTTCTTT.

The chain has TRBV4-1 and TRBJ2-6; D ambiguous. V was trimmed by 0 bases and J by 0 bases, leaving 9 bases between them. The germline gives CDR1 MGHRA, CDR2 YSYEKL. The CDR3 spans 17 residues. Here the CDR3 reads CASSQEGIHSGANVLTF. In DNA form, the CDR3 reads TGCGCCAGCAGCCAAGAGGGCATCCACTCTGGGGCCAACGTCCTGACTTTC.

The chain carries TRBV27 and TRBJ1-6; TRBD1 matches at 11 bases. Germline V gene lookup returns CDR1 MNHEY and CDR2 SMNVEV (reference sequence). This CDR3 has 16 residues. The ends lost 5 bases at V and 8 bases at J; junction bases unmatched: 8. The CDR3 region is CASSLGQGAWHSPLHF. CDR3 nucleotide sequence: TGTGCCAGCAGTCTCGGACAGGGGGCCTGGCATTCACCCCTCCACTTT.

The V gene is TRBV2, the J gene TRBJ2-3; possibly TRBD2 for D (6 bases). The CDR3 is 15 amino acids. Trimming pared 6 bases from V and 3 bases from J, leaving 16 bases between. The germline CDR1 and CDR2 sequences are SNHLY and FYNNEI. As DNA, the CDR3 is TGTGCCAGCAGCGGCCTTCGCGGAGGGACAGATACGCAGTATTTT. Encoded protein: CASSGLRGGTDTQYF.

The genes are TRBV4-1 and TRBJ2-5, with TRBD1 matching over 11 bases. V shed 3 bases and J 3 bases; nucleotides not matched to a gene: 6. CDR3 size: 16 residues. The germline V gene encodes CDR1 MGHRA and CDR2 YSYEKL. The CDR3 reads CASSHGQGARKETQYF. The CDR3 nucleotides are TGCGCCAGCAGCCACGGACAGGGGGCACGAAAAGAGACCCAGTACTTC.

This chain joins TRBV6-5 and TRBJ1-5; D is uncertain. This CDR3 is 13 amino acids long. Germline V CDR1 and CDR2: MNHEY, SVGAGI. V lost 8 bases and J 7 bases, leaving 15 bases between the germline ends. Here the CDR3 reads CASEGSGRQPQHF. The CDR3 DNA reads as TGTGCCAGCGAGGGCAGTGGAAGACAGCCCCAGCATTTT.

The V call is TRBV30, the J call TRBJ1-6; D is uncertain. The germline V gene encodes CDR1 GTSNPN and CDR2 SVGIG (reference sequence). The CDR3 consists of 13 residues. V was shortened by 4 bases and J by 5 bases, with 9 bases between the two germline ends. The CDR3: CAWNQADNSPLHF. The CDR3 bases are TGTGCCTGGAATCAAGCAGATAATTCACCCCTCCACTTT.

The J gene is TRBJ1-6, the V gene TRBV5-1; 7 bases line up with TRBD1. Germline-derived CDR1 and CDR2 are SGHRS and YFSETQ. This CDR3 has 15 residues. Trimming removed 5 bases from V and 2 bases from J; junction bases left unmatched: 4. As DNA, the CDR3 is TGCGCCAGCAGTACCGGGACAGCCTATAATTCACCCCTCCACTTT. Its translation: CASSTGTAYNSPLHF.

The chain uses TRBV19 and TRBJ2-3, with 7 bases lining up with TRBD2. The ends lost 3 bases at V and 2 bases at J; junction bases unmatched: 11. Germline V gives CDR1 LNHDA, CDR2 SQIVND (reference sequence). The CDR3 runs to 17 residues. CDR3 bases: TGTGCCAGTAGTATGCGTCTAGCGGTCTATACCACAGATACGCAGTATTTT. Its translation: CASSMRLAVYTTDTQYF.

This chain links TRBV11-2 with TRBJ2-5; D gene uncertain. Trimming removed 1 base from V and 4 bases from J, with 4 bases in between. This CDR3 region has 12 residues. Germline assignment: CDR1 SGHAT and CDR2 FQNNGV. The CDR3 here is CASSLAGETQYF. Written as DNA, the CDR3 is TGTGCCAGCAGCTTAGCGGGAGAGACCCAGTACTTC.

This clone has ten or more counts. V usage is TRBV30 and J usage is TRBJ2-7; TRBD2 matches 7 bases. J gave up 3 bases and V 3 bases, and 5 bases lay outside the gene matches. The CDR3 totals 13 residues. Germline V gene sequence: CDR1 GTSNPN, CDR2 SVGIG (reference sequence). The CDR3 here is CAWRAWGGYEQYF. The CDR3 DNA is TGTGCCTGGAGGGCGTGGGGGGGCTACGAGCAGTACTTC.

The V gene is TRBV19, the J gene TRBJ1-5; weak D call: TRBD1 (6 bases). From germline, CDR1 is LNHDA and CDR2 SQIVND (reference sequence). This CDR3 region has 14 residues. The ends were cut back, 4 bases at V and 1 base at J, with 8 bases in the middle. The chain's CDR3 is CASSTTGSNQPQHF. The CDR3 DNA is TGTGCCAGTAGTACCACAGGGAGCAATCAGCCCCAGCATTTT.

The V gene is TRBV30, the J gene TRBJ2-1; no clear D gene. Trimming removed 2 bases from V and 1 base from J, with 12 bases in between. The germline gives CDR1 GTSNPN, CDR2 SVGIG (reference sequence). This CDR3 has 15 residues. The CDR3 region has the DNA TGTGCCTGGAGTTTGAAGGGCCGATCCTACAATGAGCAGTTCTTC. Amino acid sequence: CAWSLKGRSYNEQFF.

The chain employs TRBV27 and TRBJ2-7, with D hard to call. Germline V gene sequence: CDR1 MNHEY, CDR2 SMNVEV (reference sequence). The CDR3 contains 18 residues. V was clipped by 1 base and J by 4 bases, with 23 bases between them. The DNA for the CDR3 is TGTGCCAGCAGTTTATTCTTATCCGTAGGCGGCAGTGGATACGAGCAGTACTTC. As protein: CASSLFLSVGGSGYEQYF.

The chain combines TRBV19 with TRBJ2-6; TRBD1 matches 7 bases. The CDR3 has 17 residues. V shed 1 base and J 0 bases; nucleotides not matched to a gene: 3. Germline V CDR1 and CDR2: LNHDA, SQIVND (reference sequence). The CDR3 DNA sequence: TGTGCCAGTAGTATAGGGACAGGCCGCTCTGGGGCCAACGTCCTGACTTTC. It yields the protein CASSIGTGRSGANVLTF.

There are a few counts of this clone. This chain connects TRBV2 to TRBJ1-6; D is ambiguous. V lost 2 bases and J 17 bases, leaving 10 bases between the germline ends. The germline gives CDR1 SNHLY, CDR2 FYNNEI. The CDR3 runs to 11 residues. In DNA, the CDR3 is TGTGCCAGCAGTGAACGATTCACGGTCCACTTT. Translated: CASSERFTVHF.

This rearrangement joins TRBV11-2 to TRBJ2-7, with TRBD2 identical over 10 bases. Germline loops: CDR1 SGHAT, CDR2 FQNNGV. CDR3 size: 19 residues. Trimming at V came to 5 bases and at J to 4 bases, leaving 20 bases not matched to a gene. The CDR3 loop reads CASSLTSWASGSKLYEQYF. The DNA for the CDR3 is TGTGCCAGCAGCCTAACCTCCTGGGCTAGCGGGAGTAAGTTGTACGAGCAGTACTTC.

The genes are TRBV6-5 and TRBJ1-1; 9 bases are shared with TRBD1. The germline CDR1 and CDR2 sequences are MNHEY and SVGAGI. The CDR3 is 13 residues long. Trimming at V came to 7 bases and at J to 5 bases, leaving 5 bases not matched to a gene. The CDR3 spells CASTFDRGTEAFF. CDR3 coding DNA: TGTGCCAGCACTTTCGACAGGGGGACTGAAGCTTTCTTT.

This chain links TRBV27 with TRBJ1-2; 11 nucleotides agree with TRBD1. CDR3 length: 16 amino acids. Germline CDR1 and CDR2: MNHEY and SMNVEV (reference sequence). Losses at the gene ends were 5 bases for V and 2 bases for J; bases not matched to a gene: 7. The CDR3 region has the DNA TGTGCCAGCAGTCCGGGGACAGGGGGTAGGAACTATGGCTACACCTTC. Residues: CASSPGTGGRNYGYTF.

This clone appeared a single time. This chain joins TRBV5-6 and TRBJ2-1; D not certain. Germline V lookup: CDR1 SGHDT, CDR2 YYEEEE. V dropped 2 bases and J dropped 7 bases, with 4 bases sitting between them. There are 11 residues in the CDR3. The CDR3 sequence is CASSLGNEQFF. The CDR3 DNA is TGTGCCAGCAGCTTAGGGAATGAGCAGTTCTTC.

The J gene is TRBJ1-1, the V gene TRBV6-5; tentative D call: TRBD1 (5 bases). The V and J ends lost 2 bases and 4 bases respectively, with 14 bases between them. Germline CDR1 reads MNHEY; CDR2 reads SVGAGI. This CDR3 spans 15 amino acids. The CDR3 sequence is CASSYGTSGVTEAFF. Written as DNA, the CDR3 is TGTGCCAGCAGTTACGGGACTTCGGGGGTCACTGAAGCTTTCTTT.

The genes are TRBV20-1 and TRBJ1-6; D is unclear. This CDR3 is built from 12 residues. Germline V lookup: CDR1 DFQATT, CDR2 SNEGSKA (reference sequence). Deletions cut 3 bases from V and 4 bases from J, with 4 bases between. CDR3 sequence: CSASGYNSPLHF. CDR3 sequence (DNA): TGCAGTGCTAGTGGTTATAATTCACCCCTCCACTTT.

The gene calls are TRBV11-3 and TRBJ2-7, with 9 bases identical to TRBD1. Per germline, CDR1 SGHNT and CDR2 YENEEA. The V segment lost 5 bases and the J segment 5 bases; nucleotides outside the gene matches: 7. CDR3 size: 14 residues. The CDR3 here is CASSDPGTGNEQYF. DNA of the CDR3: TGTGCCAGCAGCGACCCCGGGACAGGGAACGAGCAGTACTTC.

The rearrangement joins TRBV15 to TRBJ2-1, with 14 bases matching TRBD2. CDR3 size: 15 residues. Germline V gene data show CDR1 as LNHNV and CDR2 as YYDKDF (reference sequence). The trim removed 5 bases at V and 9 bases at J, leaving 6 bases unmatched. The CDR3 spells CATSSRLAGGGEQFF. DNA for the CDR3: TGTGCCACCAGCTCCCGACTAGCGGGAGGGGGTGAGCAGTTCTTC.